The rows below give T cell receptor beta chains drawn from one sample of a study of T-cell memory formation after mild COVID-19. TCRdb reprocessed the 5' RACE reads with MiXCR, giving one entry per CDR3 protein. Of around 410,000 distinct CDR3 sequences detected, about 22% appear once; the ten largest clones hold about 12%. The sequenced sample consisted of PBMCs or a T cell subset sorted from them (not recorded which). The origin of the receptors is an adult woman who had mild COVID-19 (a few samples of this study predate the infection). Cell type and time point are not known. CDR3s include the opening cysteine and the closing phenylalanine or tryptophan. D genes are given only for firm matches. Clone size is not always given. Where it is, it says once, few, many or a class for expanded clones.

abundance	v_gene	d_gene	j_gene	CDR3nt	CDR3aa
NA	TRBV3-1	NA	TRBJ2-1	TGTGCCAGCAGCCGGACAACGGGAGCCCGCAATGAGCAGTTCTTC	CASSRTTGARNEQFF
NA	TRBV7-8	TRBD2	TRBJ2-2	TGTGCCAGCAGCCTTCGGACTAGCGGGGGTTGGGGCGGGGAGCTGTTTTTT	CASSLRTSGGWGGELFF
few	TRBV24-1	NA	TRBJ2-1	TGTGCCCCTTGCATTCGGGAGTGGTATCGTGATGAGCAGTTCTTC	CAPCIREWYRDEQFF
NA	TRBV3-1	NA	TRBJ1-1	TGTGCCAGCAGCCAGGCAGGTTGGAGCACTGAAGCTTTCTTT	CASSQAGWSTEAFF
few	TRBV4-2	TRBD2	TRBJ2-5	TGTGCCAGCAGCCAGTCTGCTAGCGGGAGTTGGGAGACCCAGTACTTC	CASSQSASGSWETQYF
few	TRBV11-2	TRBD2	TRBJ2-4	TGTGCCAGCAGCCCGGGGACTAGCGGGAACATTCAGTACTTC	CASSPGTSGNIQYF
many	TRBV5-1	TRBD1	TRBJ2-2	TGCGCCAGCAGCCCGACAGGGGGATCGGACACCGGGGAGCTGTTTTTT	CASSPTGGSDTGELFF
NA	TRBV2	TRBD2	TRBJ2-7	TGTGCCAGCCTGACTAGCGGGGGGCATAAAGTCTACGAGCAGTACTTC	CASLTSGGHKVYEQYF
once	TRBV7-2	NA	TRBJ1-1	TGTGCCAGCAGCAAGGACCGAGGTAGGACTGAAGCTTTCTTT	CASSKDRGRTEAFF
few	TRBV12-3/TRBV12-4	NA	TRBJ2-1	TGTGCCAGCAGTTTATTGGACAGCCCCATCTACAATGAGCAGTTCTTC	CASSLLDSPIYNEQFF
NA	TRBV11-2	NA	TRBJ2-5	TGTGCCAGCAGCTATGAGGCTAGGGAGACCCAGTACTTC	CASSYEARETQYF
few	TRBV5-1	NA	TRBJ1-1	TGCGCCAGCAGCCCCGCCGGCGAAGGTATGAGCACTGAAGCTTTCTTT	CASSPAGEGMSTEAFF
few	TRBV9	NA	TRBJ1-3	TGTGCCAGCAGCGTAGAGGCAACAGGGTTGGGAAACACCATATATTTT	CASSVEATGLGNTIYF
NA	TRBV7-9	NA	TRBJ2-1	TGTGCCAGCAGCTTAGCCCTAGACGAACGGTATGATGAGCAGTTCTTC	CASSLALDERYDEQFF
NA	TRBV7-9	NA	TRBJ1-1	TGTGCCAGCAGCTTACTCCAACCGAACACTGAAGCTTTCTTT	CASSLLQPNTEAFF
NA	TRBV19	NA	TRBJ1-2	TGTGCCAGTAGCATCGGACAGACAAGACACTATGGCTACACCTTC	CASSIGQTRHYGYTF
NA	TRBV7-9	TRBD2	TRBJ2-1	TGTGCCAGCAGCTCTAGCGGGGGGGCTGCCAATGAGCAGTTCTTC	CASSSSGGAANEQFF
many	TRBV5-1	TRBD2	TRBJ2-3	TGCGCCAGCAGCCCCGATCCCGGACTAGCGGGGGAGCATTTT	CASSPDPGLAGEHF
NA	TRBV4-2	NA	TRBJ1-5	TGTGCCAGCAGCCATACTCGGTCAGGGGGCAATCAGCCCCAGCATTTT	CASSHTRSGGNQPQHF
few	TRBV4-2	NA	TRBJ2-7	TGTGCCAGCAGCCAAGATACCCTCCGAGAGCAGTACTTC	CASSQDTLREQYF
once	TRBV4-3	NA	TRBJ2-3	TGCGCCAGCAGCCAAGATCTGGTTAGTTCAGATACGCAGTATTTT	CASSQDLVSSDTQYF
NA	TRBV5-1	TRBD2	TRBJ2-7	TGCGCCAGCAGCGGAGTAGGGACTAGCGGCAGCTCCTACGAGCAGTACTTC	CASSGVGTSGSSYEQYF